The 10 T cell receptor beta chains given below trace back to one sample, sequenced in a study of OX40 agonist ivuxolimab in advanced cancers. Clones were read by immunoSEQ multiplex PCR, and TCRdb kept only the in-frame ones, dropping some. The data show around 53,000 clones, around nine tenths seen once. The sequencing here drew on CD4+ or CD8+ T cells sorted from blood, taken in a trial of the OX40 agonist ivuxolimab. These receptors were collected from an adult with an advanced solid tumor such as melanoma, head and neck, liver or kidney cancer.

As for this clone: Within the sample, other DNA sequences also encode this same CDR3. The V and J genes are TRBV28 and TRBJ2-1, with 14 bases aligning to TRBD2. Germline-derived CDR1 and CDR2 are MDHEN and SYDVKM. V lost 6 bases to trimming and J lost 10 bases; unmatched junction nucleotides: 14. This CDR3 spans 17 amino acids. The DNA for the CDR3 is TGTGCCAGCAGAAACGCTAAGGGACTAGCGGGGGAGGAGGAGCAGTTCTTC. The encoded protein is CASRNAKGLAGEEEQFF.

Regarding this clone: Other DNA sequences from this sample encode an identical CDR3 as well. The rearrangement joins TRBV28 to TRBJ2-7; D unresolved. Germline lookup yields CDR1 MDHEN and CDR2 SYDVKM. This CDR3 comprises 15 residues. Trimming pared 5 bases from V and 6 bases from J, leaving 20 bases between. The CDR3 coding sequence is TGTGCCAGCAGTCCCCAGTGGCAGGTTGTTAGCGAGCAGTACTTC. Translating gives CASSPQWQVVSEQYF.

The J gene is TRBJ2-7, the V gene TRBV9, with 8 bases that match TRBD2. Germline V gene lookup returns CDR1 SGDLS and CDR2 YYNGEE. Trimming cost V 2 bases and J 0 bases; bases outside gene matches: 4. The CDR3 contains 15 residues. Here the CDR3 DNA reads TGTGCCAGCAGCGTGCATAGCGGGAACTCCTACGAGCAGTACTTC. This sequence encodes CASSVHSGNSYEQYF.

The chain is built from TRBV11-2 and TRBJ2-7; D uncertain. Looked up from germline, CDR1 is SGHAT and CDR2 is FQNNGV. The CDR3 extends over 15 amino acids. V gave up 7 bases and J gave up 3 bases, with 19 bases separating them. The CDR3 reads CASKQLPLLNYEQYF. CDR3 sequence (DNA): TGTGCCAGCAAACAGCTCCCTCTTCTAAACTACGAGCAGTACTTC.

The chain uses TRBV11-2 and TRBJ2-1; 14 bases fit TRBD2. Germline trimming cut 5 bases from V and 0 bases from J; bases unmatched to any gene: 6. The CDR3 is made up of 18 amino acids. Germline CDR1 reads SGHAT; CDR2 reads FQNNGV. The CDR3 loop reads CASSVTSGRGGSYNEQFF. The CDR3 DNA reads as TGTGCCAGCAGCGTGACTAGCGGGAGGGGGGGCTCCTACAATGAGCAGTTCTTC.

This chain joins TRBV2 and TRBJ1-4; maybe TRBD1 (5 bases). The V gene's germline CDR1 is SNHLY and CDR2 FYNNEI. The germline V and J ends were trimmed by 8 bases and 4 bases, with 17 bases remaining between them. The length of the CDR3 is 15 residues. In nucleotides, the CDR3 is TGTGCCAGCGGAGCGGGCCTAGGGGTTAATGAAAAACTGTTTTTT. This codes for CASGAGLGVNEKLFF.

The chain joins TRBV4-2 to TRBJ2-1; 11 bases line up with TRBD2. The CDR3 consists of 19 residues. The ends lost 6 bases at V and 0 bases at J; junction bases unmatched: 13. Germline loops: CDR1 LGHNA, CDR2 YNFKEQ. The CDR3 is CASSRALIAGGGSYNEQFF. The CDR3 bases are TGTGCCAGCAGTCGAGCCCTAATAGCGGGAGGGGGCTCCTACAATGAGCAGTTCTTC.

CDR3 region: CASSLGLEGEKLFF. The CDR3 coding sequence is TGTGCCAGCAGCTTAGGCTTGGAGGGCGAAAAACTGTTTTTT. The chain uses TRBV11-2 and TRBJ1-4; no clear D. Per germline, CDR1 SGHAT and CDR2 FQNNGV. Deletions cut 1 base from V and 8 bases from J, with 11 bases between. The CDR3 extends over 14 amino acids.

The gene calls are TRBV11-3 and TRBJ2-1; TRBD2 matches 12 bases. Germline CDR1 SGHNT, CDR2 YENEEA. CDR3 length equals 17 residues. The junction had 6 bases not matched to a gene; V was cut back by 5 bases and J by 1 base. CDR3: CASSLSGTSGSYNEQFF. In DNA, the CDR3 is TGTGCCAGCAGCCTGTCCGGGACTAGCGGGTCCTACAATGAGCAGTTCTTC. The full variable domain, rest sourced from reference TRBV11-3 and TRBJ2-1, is EAGVVQSPRYKIIEKKQPVAFWCNPISGHNTLYWYLQNLGQGPELLIRYENEEAVDDSQLPKDRFSAERLKGVDSTLKIQPAELGDSAVYLCASSLSGTSGSYNEQFFGPGTRLTVL.

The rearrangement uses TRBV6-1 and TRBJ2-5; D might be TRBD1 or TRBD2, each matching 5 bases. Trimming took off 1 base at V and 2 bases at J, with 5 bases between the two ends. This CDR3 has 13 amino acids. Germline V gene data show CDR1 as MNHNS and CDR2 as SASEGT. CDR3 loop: CASSEGGQETQYF. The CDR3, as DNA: TGTGCCAGCAGTGAAGGGGGGCAAGAGACCCAGTACTTC.